These T cell receptor beta chains were read from a single sample in a study of blood T cell repertoires in COVID-19. Produced via immunoSEQ multiplex PCR; TCRdb's table is partial and in-frame only. This table has 300,000 to 350,000 clones, around 89% appearing once. Sequencing used peripheral blood. The receptors originated from a woman aged 30 to 39 with COVID-19, enrolled during active disease. CDR3s include the opening cysteine and the closing phenylalanine or tryptophan. Each record gives: J gene, clone size, D gene, V gene, CDR3 protein, CDR3 DNA. A D gene is named only where the DNA matches it firmly. Only some rows state a clone size, as once, few, many or a class for expanded clones.

TRBJ1-1,once,.,TRBV19,CASSIGGVDNTEAFF,TGTGCCAGTAGTATCGGGGGGGTGGACAACACTGAAGCTTTCTTT
TRBJ2-3,.,.,TRBV21-1,CASSKDRDRAADTQYF,TGTGCCAGCAGCAAAGACCGGGACAGGGCAGCGGATACGCAGTATTTT
TRBJ1-5,few,TRBD1,TRBV10-2,CASRGQGRGNQPQHF,TGCGCCAGCAGGGGACAGGGAAGGGGCAATCAGCCCCAGCATTTT
TRBJ1-3,.,TRBD1,TRBV10-3,CATQGAGNTIYF,TGTGCCACACAGGGGGCTGGAAACACCATATATTTT
TRBJ1-1,.,.,TRBV7-9,CASSPRGNMNTEAFF,TGTGCCAGCAGCCCTCGGGGTAATATGAACACTGAAGCTTTCTTT
TRBJ2-5,once,.,TRBV9,CASSVRGQQETQYF,TGTGCCAGCAGCGTACGCGGACAGCAAGAGACCCAGTACTTC
TRBJ2-3,.,TRBD2,TRBV7-8,CASSFTFKGLAGVPDTQYF,TGTGCCAGCAGCTTTACCTTTAAGGGACTAGCGGGGGTCCCAGATACGCAGTATTTT
TRBJ2-2,.,.,TRBV13,CASSFFRENTGELFF,TGTGCCAGCAGCTTTTTTCGGGAGAACACCGGGGAGCTGTTTTTT
TRBJ1-2,once,TRBD1,TRBV2,CASNSQGRLRGYTF,TGTGCCAGCAATTCACAGGGGCGCCTCCGTGGCTACACCTTC
TRBJ1-5,.,.,TRBV18,CASSPEIGQPQHF,TGTGCCAGCTCACCGGAGATCGGTCAGCCCCAGCATTTT
TRBJ1-1,.,TRBD1,TRBV6-5,CASSLLGQGNTEAFF,TGTGCCAGCAGCCTCCTCGGACAGGGGAACACTGAAGCTTTCTTT
TRBJ2-1,.,.,TRBV6-5,CAPRPPGGGYEQFF,TGTGCCCCCCGACCCCCAGGGGGAGGCTATGAGCAGTTCTTC
TRBJ2-1,.,.,TRBV3-1/TRBV3-2,CASSQGPVGRNNEQFF,TGTGCCAGCAGCCAAGGTCCGGTCGGCAGGAACAATGAGCAGTTCTTC
TRBJ2-2,.,.,TRBV6-5,CASSSRVPGELFF,TGTGCCAGCAGTTCCAGGGTGCCCGGGGAGCTGTTTTTT
TRBJ2-5,once,.,TRBV7-2,CASRELKSPRETQYF,TGTGCCAGCAGAGAACTCAAGTCGCCTCGGGAGACCCAGTACTTC
TRBJ1-2,.,TRBD1,TRBV6-5,CASSYTGQGAGYTF,TGTGCCAGCAGTTATACTGGACAGGGGGCGGGCTACACCTTC
TRBJ2-1,.,.,TRBV7-9,CASSLGRYNEQFF,TGTGCCAGCAGCTTAGGCAGGTACAATGAGCAGTTCTTC
TRBJ2-1,once,.,TRBV5-1,CASRPDQQGEQFF,TGCGCCAGCAGACCGGACCAGCAGGGTGAGCAGTTCTTC
TRBJ1-1,.,.,TRBV5-1,CASSGSMNTEAFF,TGCGCCAGCTCAGGGTCCATGAACACTGAAGCTTTCTTT
TRBJ1-2,.,.,TRBV25-1,CASRITRGYTF,TGTGCCAGCAGGATAACGCGCGGCTACACCTTC
TRBJ2-1,.,.,TRBV7-9,CASSWGRDNEQFF,TGTGCCAGCAGCTGGGGCCGGGACAATGAGCAGTTCTTC
TRBJ2-4,.,.,TRBV5-1,CASSLDSNIQYF,TGCGCCAGCAGCTTGGACAGTAACATTCAGTACTTC
TRBJ1-6,.,.,TRBV2,CASSEVSYSSNSPLHF,TGTGCCAGCAGTGAAGTCAGTTATTCCTCTAATTCACCCCTCCACTTT
TRBJ2-3,.,TRBD2,TRBV27,CATRGLAGAEDTQYF,TGTGCGACGCGGGGACTAGCGGGGGCGGAAGATACGCAGTATTTT
TRBJ2-1,.,.,TRBV3-1/TRBV3-2,CASSQGEQYNEQFF,TGTGCCAGCAGCCAGGGAGAACAGTACAATGAGCAGTTCTTC
TRBJ2-5,.,TRBD2,TRBV28,CASSLPTSGVQETQYF,TGTGCCAGCAGTTTACCTACTAGCGGGGTACAAGAGACCCAGTACTTC
TRBJ2-3,.,.,TRBV11-3,CASRHRQTFTDTQYF,TGTGCCAGCAGACATAGACAGACATTCACAGATACGCAGTATTTT
TRBJ2-6,.,.,TRBV6-5,CASSPPVAGANVLTF,TGTGCCAGCAGCCCCCCGGTAGCGGGGGCCAACGTCCTGACTTTC
TRBJ2-2,.,.,TRBV14,CASSQAPAGPNTGELFF,TGTGCCAGCAGCCAAGCCCCGGCAGGCCCGAACACCGGGGAGCTGTTTTTT
TRBJ1-1,once,.,TRBV28,CASSLIGARTEAFF,TGTGCCAGCAGTTTAATAGGGGCTAGGACTGAAGCTTTCTTT
TRBJ1-6,.,.,TRBV4-1,CASSQDVGVGTYNSPLHF,TGCGCCAGCAGCCAAGATGTCGGGGTTGGAACCTATAATTCACCCCTCCACTTT